This T cell receptor (beta chain) is drawn from a study of EBV T-cell therapy then PD-1 blockade in nasopharyngeal carcinoma. For this clone: No antigen is known for it.

Looked up from germline, CDR1 is LGHNA and CDR2 is YNFKEQ. The J segment lost 5 bases and the V segment lost 3 bases, leaving 8 bases of the junction unmatched. The CDR3 has 16 amino acids. Treatment reported: AdE1-LMPpoly-expanded autologous EBV-specific T-cell therapy followed by anti-PD-1 nivolumab. The protocol was immunoSEQ multiplex PCR, while the TCRdb copy is restricted to in-frame clones and leaves out a portion. Of 15,000 to 20,000 clones in the sample, 84% were seen once. The sequence came from a man aged 35-49 years with nasopharyngeal carcinoma. The rearrangement links TRBV4-2 to TRBJ1-5, with TRBD1 identical over 9 bases. Sequenced material: CD8+ T cells from blood, taken at roughly day 32 from a patient whose treatment included autologous EBV-specific T cells and nivolumab. The CDR3 sequence is CASSQLSGTGYQPQHF. Written as DNA, the CDR3 is TGTGCCAGCAGCCAGCTGTCCGGGACAGGGTATCAGCCCCAGCATTTT.